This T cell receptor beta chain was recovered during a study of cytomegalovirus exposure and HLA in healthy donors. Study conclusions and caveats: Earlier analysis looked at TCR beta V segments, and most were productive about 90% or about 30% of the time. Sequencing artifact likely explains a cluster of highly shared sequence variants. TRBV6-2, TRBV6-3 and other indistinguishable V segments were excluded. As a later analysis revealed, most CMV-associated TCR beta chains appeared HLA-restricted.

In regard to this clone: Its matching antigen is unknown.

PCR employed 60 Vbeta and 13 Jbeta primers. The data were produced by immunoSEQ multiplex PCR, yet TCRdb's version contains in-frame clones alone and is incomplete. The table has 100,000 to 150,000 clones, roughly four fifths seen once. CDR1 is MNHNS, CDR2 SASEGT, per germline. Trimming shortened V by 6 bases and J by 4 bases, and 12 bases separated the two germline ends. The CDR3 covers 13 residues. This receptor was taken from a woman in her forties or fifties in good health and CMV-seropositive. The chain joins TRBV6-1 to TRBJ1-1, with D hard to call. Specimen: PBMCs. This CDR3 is CASSPTRVTEAFF. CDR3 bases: TGTGCCAGCAGCCCCACGAGAGTCACTGAAGCTTTCTTT.